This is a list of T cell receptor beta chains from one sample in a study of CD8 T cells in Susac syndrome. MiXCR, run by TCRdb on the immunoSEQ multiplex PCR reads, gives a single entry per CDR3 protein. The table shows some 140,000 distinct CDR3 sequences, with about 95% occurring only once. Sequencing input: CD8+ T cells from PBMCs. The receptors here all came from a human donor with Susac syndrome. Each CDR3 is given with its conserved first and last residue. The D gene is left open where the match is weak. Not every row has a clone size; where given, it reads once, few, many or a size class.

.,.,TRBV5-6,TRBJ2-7,TGTGCCAGCAGCCCAACCGACAGCACCTACGAGCAGTACTTC,CASSPTDSTYEQYF
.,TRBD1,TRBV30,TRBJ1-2,TGTGCCTGGAGTTTCCAGGGGGCGAATACGGGCCCCTATGGCTACACCTTC,CAWSFQGANTGPYGYTF
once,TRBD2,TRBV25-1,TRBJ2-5,TGTGCCACCCAGTCTAGCGGGGGCCAAGAGACCCAGTACTTC,CATQSSGGQETQYF
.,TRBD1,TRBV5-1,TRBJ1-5,TGCGCCAGCAGCTTGGGACAGGGTGGCAATCAGCCCCAGCACTTT,CASSLGQGGNQPQHF
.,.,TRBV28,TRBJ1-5,TGTGCCAGCAGTCCAGTCATTTATCAGCCCCAGCATTTT,CASSPVIYQPQHF
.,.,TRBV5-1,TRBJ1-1,TGCGCCAGCAGCAGTCAAACAGAGAACACTGAAGCTTTCTTT,CASSSQTENTEAFF
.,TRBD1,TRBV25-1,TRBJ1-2,TGTGCCAGCAGTGCTCCGACAGGGCCGTCGGGAAACTATGGCTACACCTTC,CASSAPTGPSGNYGYTF
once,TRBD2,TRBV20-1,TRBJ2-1,TGCAGTGCTATGAAAGGACTAGCGGCGTTCAATGAGCAGTTCTTC,CSAMKGLAAFNEQFF
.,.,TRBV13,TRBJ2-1,TGTGCCAGCAGCTTAGGGAGAGGGAGAACCTACAATGAGCAGTTCTTC,CASSLGRGRTYNEQFF
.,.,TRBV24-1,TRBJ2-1,TGTGCCACCAGGACAGTAACCGAGCAGTTCTTC,CATRTVTEQFF
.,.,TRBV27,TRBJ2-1,TGTGCCAGCAGGGTGGGGGTAAGCTCCTACAATGAGCAGTTCTTC,CASRVGVSSYNEQFF
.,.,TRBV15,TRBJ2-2,TGTGCCACCAGCAGAGAGAACGGGAGCCCCGGGGAGCTGTTTTTT,CATSRENGSPGELFF
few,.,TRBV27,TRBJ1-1,TGTGCCAGCAGTTTATCGGGTGAGGCTTTCTTT,CASSLSGEAFF
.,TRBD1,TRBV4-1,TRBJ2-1,TGCGCCAGCAGCCAAGCCACGGGACAGGGGGCTAATGAGCAGTTCTTC,CASSQATGQGANEQFF
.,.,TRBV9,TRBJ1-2,TGTGCCAGCAGCTGGGGGACGGGCTACACCTTC,CASSWGTGYTF
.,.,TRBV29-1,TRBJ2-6,TGCAGCGTAATGACAGGCAAAGGATCTGGGGCCAACGTCCTGACTTTC,CSVMTGKGSGANVLTF
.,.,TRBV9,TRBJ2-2,TGTGCCAGCAGCCCTGGGGGAGCGGTGAACACCGGGGAGCTGTTTTTT,CASSPGGAVNTGELFF
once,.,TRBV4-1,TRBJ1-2,TGCGCCAGCAGCCAAGATCAAGGGGCGCATGGCTATGGCTACACCTTC,CASSQDQGAHGYGYTF
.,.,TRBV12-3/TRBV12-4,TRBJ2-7,TGTGCCAGCTCCCCGGGGTCCTACGAGCAGTACTTC,CASSPGSYEQYF
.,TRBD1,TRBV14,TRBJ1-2,TGTGCCAGCAGCCTGGGGACAGGGGGCGTCCATGGCTACACCTTC,CASSLGTGGVHGYTF
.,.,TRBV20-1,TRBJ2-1,TGCAGTGCTAGAGCGGATTTTGAGCAGTTCTTC,CSARADFEQFF
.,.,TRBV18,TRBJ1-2,TGTGCCAGCTCACCACCAATGGACAGAGCTAACTATGGCTACACCTTC,CASSPPMDRANYGYTF
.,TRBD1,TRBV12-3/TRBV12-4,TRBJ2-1,TGTGCCAGCAGTTTAGACAGGGGTTTGCAGTTCTTC,CASSLDRGLQFF
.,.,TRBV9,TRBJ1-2,TGTGCCAGCAGCACCCGGCGGGGGGCGCAAGGCTACACCTTC,CASSTRRGAQGYTF
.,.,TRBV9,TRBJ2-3,TGTGCCAGCAGCGTAGTTAGCGGCAGCACAGATACGCAGTATTTT,CASSVVSGSTDTQYF
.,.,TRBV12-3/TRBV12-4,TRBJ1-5,TGTGCCAGCACTCTGGGGGTCGAGCCCCAGCATTTT,CASTLGVEPQHF
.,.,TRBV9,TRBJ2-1,TGTGCCAGCAGCGTAGTTTTTAGCGGCAATGAGCAGTTCTTC,CASSVVFSGNEQFF
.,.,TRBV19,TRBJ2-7,TGTGCCAGTAGTGGAGGGGTCCTCTACGAGCAGTACTTC,CASSGGVLYEQYF
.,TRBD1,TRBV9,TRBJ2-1,TGTGCCAGCAGCCCCCGACAGGGAAGCTCCTACAATGAGCAGTTCTTC,CASSPRQGSSYNEQFF
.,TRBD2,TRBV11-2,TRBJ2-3,TGTGCCAGCAGCGAGGTAGCGGGGTCTAGCACAGATACGCAGTATTTT,CASSEVAGSSTDTQYF
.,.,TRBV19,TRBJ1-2,TGTGCCAGTAGTATAGTGGGCAGTGCTAACTATGGCTACACCTTC,CASSIVGSANYGYTF
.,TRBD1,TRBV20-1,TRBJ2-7,TGCAGTGCCCCGGGACAGGGGCCCTACGAGCAGTACTTC,CSAPGQGPYEQYF
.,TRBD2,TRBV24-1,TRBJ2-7,TGTGCCACCAGTGATCCGGGACTAGCGGGAGGAGGCGAGCAGTACTTC,CATSDPGLAGGGEQYF
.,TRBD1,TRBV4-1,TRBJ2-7,TGCGCCAGCAGTCATAAAGGTTCAGGGGGAAGTGCCGAGCAGTACTTC,CASSHKGSGGSAEQYF
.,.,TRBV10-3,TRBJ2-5,TGTGCCATCAGTGAAGGTGGAGAGACCCAGTACTTC,CAISEGGETQYF
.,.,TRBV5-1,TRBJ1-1,TGCGCCAGCAGCTTGGGGGCCTGGGGAGCTTTCTTT,CASSLGAWGAFF
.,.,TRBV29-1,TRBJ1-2,TGCAGCGTTGATGCCAGGGACGGCTACACCTTC,CSVDARDGYTF
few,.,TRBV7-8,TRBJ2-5,TGTGCCAGCAGGACGGGTCGGGAGACCCAGTACTTC,CASRTGRETQYF
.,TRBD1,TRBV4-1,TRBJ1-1,TGCGCCAGCAGCCAACCCGGAGAGGACAGGGGAGAAGCTTTCTTT,CASSQPGEDRGEAFF
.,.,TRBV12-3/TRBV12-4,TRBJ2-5,TGTGCCAGCAGTCCGATGGGGTCCGAGACCCAGTACTTC,CASSPMGSETQYF
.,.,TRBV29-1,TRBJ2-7,TGCAGCGTTTACTACAGCGGATCCTACGAGCAGTACTTC,CSVYYSGSYEQYF
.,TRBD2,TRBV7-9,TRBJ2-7,TGTGCCAGCAGCTCCCCATGGGGGGGATACGAGCAGTACTTC,CASSSPWGGYEQYF
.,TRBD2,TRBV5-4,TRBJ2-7,TGTGCCAGCAGCCCCGGGACTAGCGGGAGGAACGAGCAGTACTTC,CASSPGTSGRNEQYF
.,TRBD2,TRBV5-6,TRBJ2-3,TGTGCCAGCAGCTCGGGACTAGCGGGAGGCACGTTACCAGATACGCAGTATTTT,CASSSGLAGGTLPDTQYF
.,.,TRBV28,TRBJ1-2,TGTGCCAGCAGTTTAATGGCGGGGGACGATGGCTACACCTTC,CASSLMAGDDGYTF
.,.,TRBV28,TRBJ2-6,TGTGCCAGCAGTTTTGGCGCTGGGGCCAACGTCCTGACTTTC,CASSFGAGANVLTF
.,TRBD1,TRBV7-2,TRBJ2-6,TGTGCCAGCAGCCGGGGACAGGGCGTTGGGGCCAACGTCCTGACTTTC,CASSRGQGVGANVLTF
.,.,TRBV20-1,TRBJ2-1,TGCAGTGCTTTGCGAGGGACCGCAAGCTCCTACAATGAGCAGTTCTTC,CSALRGTASSYNEQFF